The 11 T cell receptor beta chains listed next were all sequenced from one sample in a study of cytomegalovirus exposure and HLA in healthy donors. PCR amplification relied on 60 Vbeta primers (plus 13 Jbeta primers). The method was immunoSEQ multiplex PCR; TCRdb's version includes in-frame clones alone and lacks a portion of them. The sample shows 150,000 to 200,000 clones, about 59% of them seen only once. Source material: PBMCs. The receptors originated from a man aged 35-49 years in good health and CMV-seronegative.

V usage is TRBV7-9 and J usage is TRBJ2-5, with a weak D call TRBD1 (7 bases). V was cut by 5 bases and J by 6 bases, with 19 bases left in between. The CDR3 totals 15 residues. Germline assignment: CDR1 SEHNR and CDR2 FQNEAQ (reference sequence). As DNA, the CDR3 is TGTGCCAGCAGCGGCGGGACAGAGAATCACCAGACCCAGTACTTC. Translated, it gives CASSGGTENHQTQYF.

The chain joins TRBV27 to TRBJ2-4; TRBD2 agrees at 7 bases. Germline V CDR1 and CDR2: MNHEY, SMNVEV (reference sequence). There are 18 residues in the CDR3. The J segment lost 0 bases and the V segment lost 1 base, leaving 9 bases of the junction unmatched. CDR3 amino acids: CASSLLGGSGAAKNIQYF. DNA of the CDR3: TGTGCCAGCAGTTTATTGGGGGGGAGCGGTGCAGCCAAAAACATTCAGTACTTC.

The V call is TRBV6-5, the J call TRBJ2-7; TRBD1 might be the D (5 bases). Germline V gene lookup returns CDR1 MNHEY and CDR2 SVGAGI. The length of the CDR3 is 13 residues. V was trimmed by 2 bases and J by 6 bases, leaving 11 bases between them. The chain's CDR3 is CASSYARDFEQYF. DNA for the CDR3: TGTGCCAGCAGTTACGCCAGGGATTTCGAGCAGTACTTC.

The chain uses TRBV4-3 and TRBJ2-3, with 9 nucleotides matching TRBD2. This CDR3 region has 17 residues. J was trimmed by 5 bases and V by 1 base; bases with no gene match: 10. Germline V gives CDR1 LGHNA, CDR2 YSLEER. The CDR3 DNA reads TGCGCCAGCAGCCAAGGTCGGGCGGGAGGGCTCAGAGATACGCAGTATTTT. It codes for CASSQGRAGGLRDTQYF.

This sequence joins TRBV9 and TRBJ2-1, with 8 bases lining up with TRBD2. Per germline, CDR1 SGDLS and CDR2 YYNGEE. This CDR3 comprises 15 residues. J was trimmed by 5 bases and V by 0 bases; bases with no gene match: 4. The CDR3 bases are TGTGCCAGCAGCGTAGCGGGAGGGTTTAACAATGAGCAGTTCTTC. Translation: CASSVAGGFNNEQFF. The complete variable domain, with remaining parts taken from reference TRBV9 and TRBJ2-1, reads DSGVTQTPKHLITATGQRVTLRCSPRSGDLSVYWYQQSLDQGLQFLIQYYNGEERAKGNILERFSAQQFPDLHSELNLSSLELGDSALYFCASSVAGGFNNEQFFGPGTRLTVL.

The chain carries TRBV29-1 and TRBJ2-2, with D unresolved. Germline V gene data show CDR1 as SQVTM and CDR2 as ANQGSEA. CDR3 length: 12 amino acids. V lost 8 bases to trimming and J lost 3 bases, with 10 bases between them. The CDR3 protein is CSCGRDTGELFF. The CDR3 nucleotides read TGCAGCTGTGGGCGAGACACCGGGGAGCTGTTTTTT.

This clone was recorded a few times. V is TRBV7-9 and J is TRBJ2-2; no clear D. Trimming left V 5 bases short and J 2 bases short, with 12 bases between. Per the germline V gene, CDR1 is SEHNR and CDR2 is FQNEAQ (reference sequence). The CDR3 totals 15 residues. This CDR3 reads CASSHPLLNTGELFF. As DNA, the CDR3 is TGTGCCAGCAGCCATCCCCTCCTAAACACCGGGGAGCTGTTTTTT. Combining the CDR3 with reference TRBV7-9 and TRBJ2-2 gives the whole variable domain DTGVSQNPRHKITKRGQNVTFRCDPISEHNRLYWYRQTLGQGPEFLTYFQNEAQLEKSRLLSDRFSAERPKGSFSTLEIQRTEQGDSAMYLCASSHPLLNTGELFFGEGSRLTVL.

The V call is TRBV28, the J call TRBJ1-1, with D maybe TRBD1 (5 bases). The CDR3 has 13 residues. CDR1 and CDR2 from the germline V gene are MDHEN and SYDVKM. The ends were cut back, 8 bases at V and 0 bases at J, with 10 bases in the middle. The CDR3 DNA follows: TGTGCCAGCGGGTCAGGGATGAACACTGAAGCTTTCTTT. This gives the protein CASGSGMNTEAFF.

The chain joins TRBV7-3 to TRBJ2-2; a possible D gene is TRBD2 (5 bases). Trimming shortened V by 0 bases and J by 4 bases, and 12 bases separated the two germline ends. There are 16 residues in the CDR3. Germline V gene data show CDR1 as SGHTA and CDR2 as FQGTGA. The CDR3 bases are TGTGCCAGCAGCTTAACGAGGGTGTTAGGCACCGGGGAGCTGTTTTTT. Translating gives CASSLTRVLGTGELFF.

V and J are TRBV5-1 and TRBJ1-1; 7 bases agree with TRBD1. V gave up 2 bases and J gave up 2 bases; unmatched junction bases: 6. This CDR3 comprises 15 residues. From germline, CDR1 is SGHRS and CDR2 YFSETQ. CDR3 bases: TGCGCCAGCAGCTTCCGGGACAGCCCTAACACTGAAGCTTTCTTT. This encodes CASSFRDSPNTEAFF.

This clone was counted a few times. A read error may account for a junction end that differs from germline. The rearrangement links TRBV10-3 to TRBJ2-2, with a weak D call TRBD1 (7 bases). CDR1 and CDR2 from the germline V gene are ENHRY and SYGVKD. This CDR3 region has 15 residues. For the CDR3, the DNA is TGTGCCAGCAGTTTAGCGGCAGGGGGAATCGGGGAGCTGTTTTTT. The encoded protein is CASSLAAGGIGELFF.